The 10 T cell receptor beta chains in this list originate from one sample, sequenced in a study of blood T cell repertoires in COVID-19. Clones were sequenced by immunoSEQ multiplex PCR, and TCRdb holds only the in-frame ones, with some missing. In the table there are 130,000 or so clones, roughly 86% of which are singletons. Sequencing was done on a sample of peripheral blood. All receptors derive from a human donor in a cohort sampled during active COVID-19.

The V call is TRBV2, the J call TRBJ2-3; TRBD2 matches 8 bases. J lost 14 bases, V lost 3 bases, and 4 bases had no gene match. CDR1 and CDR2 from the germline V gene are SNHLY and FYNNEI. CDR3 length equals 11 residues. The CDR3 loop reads CASSETSALYF. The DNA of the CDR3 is TGTGCCAGCAGTGAGACTAGCGCCTTGTATTTT.

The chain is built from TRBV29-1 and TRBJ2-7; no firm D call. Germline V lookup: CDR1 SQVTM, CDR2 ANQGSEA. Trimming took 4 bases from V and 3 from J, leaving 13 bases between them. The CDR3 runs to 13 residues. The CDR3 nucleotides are TGCAGCGTTGTAGAGCCGCCTAGCTACGAGCAGTACTTC. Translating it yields CSVVEPPSYEQYF.

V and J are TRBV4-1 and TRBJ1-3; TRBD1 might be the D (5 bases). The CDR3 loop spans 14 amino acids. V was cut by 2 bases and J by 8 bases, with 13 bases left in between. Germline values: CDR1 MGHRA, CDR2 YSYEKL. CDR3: CASSQSTGRDTIYF. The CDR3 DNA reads TGCGCCAGCAGCCAATCAACAGGACGTGACACCATATATTTT.

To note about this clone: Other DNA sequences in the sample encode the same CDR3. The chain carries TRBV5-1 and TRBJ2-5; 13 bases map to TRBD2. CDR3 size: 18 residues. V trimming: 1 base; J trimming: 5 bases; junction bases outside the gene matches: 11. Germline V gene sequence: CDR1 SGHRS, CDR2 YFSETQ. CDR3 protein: CASSLKLAGGPARETQYF. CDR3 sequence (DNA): TGCGCCAGCAGCTTGAAACTAGCGGGGGGGCCCGCTAGGGAGACCCAGTACTTC.

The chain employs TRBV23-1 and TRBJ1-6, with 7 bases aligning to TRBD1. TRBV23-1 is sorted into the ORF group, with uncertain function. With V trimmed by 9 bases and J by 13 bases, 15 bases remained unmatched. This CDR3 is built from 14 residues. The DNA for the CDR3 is TGCGCCAGACCCACCGGAGGGGGCGAAGAGCCCCTCCACTTT. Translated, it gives CARPTGGGEEPLHF.

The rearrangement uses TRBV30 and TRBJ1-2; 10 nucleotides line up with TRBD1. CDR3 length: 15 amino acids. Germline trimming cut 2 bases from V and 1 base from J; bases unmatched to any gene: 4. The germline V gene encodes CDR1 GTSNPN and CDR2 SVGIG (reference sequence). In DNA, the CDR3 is TGTGCCTGGAGTTCCCGGACAGGGGGTAACTATGGCTACACCTTC. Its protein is CAWSSRTGGNYGYTF.

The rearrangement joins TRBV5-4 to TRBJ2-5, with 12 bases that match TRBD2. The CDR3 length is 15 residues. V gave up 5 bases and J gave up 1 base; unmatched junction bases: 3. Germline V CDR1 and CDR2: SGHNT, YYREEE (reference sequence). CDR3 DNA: TGTGCCAGCAGACTAGCGGGGGGAATCCAAGAGACCCAGTACTTC. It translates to CASRLAGGIQETQYF.

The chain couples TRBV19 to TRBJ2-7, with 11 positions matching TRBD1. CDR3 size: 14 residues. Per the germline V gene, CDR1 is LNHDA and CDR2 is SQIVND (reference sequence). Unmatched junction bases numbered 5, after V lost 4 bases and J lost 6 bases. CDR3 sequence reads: CASSTGQGASEQYF. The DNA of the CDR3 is TGTGCCAGTAGTACCGGACAGGGGGCTAGCGAGCAGTACTTC.

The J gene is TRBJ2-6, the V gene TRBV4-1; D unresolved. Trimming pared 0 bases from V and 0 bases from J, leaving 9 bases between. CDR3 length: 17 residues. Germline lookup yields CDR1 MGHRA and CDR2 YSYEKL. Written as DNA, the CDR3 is TGCGCCAGCAGCCAAGACCCGATCAGCTCTGGGGCCAACGTCCTGACTTTC. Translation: CASSQDPISSGANVLTF.

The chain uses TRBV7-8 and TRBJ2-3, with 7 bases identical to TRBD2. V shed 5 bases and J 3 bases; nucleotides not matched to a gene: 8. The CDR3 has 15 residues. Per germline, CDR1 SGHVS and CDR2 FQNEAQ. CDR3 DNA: TGTGCCAGCAGCCCCCCGGCGGGGGTTACAGATACGCAGTATTTT. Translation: CASSPPAGVTDTQYF.